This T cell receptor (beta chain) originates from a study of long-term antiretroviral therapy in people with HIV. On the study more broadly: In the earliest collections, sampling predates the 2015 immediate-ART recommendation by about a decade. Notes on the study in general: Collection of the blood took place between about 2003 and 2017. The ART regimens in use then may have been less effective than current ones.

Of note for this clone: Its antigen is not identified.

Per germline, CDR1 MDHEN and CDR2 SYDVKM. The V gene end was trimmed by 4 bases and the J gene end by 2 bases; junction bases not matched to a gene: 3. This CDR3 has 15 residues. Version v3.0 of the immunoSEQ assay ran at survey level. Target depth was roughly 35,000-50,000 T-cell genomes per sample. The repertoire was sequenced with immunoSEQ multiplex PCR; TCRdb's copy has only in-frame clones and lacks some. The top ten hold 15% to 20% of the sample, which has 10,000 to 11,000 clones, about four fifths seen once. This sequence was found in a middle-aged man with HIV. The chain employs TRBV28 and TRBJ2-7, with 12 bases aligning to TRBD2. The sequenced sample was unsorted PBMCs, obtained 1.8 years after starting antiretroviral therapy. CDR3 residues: CASSSTSGGTYEQYF. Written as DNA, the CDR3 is TGTGCCAGCAGTTCGACTAGCGGGGGAACCTACGAGCAGTACTTC.